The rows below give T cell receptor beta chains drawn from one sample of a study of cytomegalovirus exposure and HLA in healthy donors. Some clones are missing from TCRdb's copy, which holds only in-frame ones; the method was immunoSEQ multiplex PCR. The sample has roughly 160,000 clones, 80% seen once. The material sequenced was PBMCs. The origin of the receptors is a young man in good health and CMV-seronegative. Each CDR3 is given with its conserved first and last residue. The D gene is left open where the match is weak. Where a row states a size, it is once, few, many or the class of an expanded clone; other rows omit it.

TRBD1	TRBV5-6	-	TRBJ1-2	CASSHQTGVEGYTF	TGTGCCAGCAGCCACCAGACAGGGGTTGAGGGCTACACCTTC
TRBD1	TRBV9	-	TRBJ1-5	CASSSTGTVNQPQHF	TGTGCCAGCAGCTCGACCGGGACAGTCAATCAGCCCCAGCATTTT
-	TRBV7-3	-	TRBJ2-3	CASRLQGGNTDTQYF	TGTGCCAGCAGACTACAGGGTGGGAACACAGATACGCAGTATTTT
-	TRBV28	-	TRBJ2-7	CASSLGLFYEQYF	TGTGCCAGCAGCTTGGGACTTTTCTACGAGCAGTACTTC
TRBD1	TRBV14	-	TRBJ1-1	CASSQDRGTEAFF	TGTGCCAGCAGCCAAGACAGGGGGACTGAAGCTTTCTTT
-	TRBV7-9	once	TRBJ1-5	CASSPSSGDQPQHF	TGTGCCAGCAGCCCGTCCTCAGGGGATCAGCCCCAGCATTTT
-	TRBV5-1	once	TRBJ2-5	CASSTGAFEETQYF	TGCGCCAGCTCGACAGGAGCCTTCGAAGAGACCCAGTACTTC
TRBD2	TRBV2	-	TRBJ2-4	CASSAGGAGAHRIQYF	TGTGCCAGCAGTGCGGGGGGGGCGGGGGCCCATAGAATTCAGTACTTC
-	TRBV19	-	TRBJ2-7	CASQPLPGLYEQYF	TGTGCCAGTCAACCACTTCCGGGTCTCTACGAGCAGTACTTC
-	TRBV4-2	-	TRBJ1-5	CASSQIKGGDQPQHF	TGTGCCAGCAGCCAAATCAAGGGGGGGGACCAGCCCCAGCATTTT
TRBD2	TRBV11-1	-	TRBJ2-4	CASSFGWGGTNIQYF	TGTGCCAGCAGCTTCGGTTGGGGAGGGACTAACATTCAGTACTTC
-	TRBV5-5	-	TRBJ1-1	CASSLVAGRGNTEAFF	TGTGCCAGCAGCTTGGTTGCAGGGAGGGGGAACACTGAAGCTTTCTTT
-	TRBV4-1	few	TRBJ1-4	CASSSYQELFF	TGCGCCAGCTCTTCTTACCAGGAACTGTTTTTT
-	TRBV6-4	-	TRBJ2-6	CASSDESSGANVLTF	TGTGCCAGCAGTGACGAGAGCTCTGGGGCCAACGTCCTGACTTTC
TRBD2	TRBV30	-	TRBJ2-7	CAWTGGGSYEQYF	TGTGCCTGGACCGGGGGGGGATCCTACGAGCAGTACTTC
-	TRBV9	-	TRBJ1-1	CASSDNPTGGGYTEAFF	TGTGCCAGCAGCGATAACCCGACCGGGGGAGGGTACACTGAAGCTTTCTTT
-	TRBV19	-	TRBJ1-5	CASSHLTEGDQPQHF	TGTGCCAGTTCCCACCTTACAGAGGGTGATCAGCCCCAGCATTTT
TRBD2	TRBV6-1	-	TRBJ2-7	CASSGVAGSYEQYF	TGTGCCAGCAGTGGTGTAGCGGGGTCCTACGAGCAGTACTTC
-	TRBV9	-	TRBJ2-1	CASSTRNSYNEQFF	TGTGCCAGCTCCACAAGAAACTCCTACAATGAGCAGTTCTTC
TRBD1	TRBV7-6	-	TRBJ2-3	CASSFLQGGTDTQYF	TGTGCCAGCAGCTTTTTACAGGGGGGTACAGATACGCAGTATTTT
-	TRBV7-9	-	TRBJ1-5	CASRRESQPQHF	TGTGCCAGCAGGAGGGAGTCTCAGCCCCAGCATTTT
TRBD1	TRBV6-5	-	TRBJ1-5	CASSTGGNYQPQHF	TGTGCCAGCTCTACAGGGGGGAACTATCAGCCCCAGCATTTT
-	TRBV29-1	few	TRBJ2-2	CSVEQVLFRRGAVF	TGCAGCGTTGAACAGGTGCTGTTCAGGCGGGGAGCTGTTTTT
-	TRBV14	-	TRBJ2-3	CASSQDLTASDTQYF	TGTGCCAGCAGCCAAGATCTAACAGCTTCAGATACGCAGTATTTT
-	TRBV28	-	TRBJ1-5	CATYPPNQPQHF	TGTGCCACCTACCCCCCAAATCAGCCCCAGCATTTT
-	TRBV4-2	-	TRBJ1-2	CASSQGTTEYGYTF	TGTGCCAGCAGCCAAGGAACAACAGAGTATGGCTACACCTTC
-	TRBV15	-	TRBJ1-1	CATSRMGPRTEAFF	TGTGCCACCTCGCGGATGGGGCCCCGCACTGAAGCTTTCTTT
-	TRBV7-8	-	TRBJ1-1	CASSLYFRAAIGDTEAFF	TGTGCCAGCAGCTTATATTTCCGGGCAGCGATAGGGGACACTGAAGCTTTCTTT
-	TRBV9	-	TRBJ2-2	CASSVGENTGELFF	TGTGCCAGCAGCGTAGGAGAAAACACCGGGGAGCTGTTTTTT
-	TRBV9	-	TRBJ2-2	CASSPRGSRSAGELFF	TGTGCCAGCAGCCCCCGGGGTAGTAGGAGTGCCGGGGAGCTGTTTTTT
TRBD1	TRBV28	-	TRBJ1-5	CASSLLLGQGGQPQHF	TGTGCCAGCAGTTTGCTCCTGGGACAGGGAGGTCAGCCCCAGCATTTT
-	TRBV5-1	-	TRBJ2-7	CASSDRDSDYEQYF	TGCGCCAGCAGCGACCGGGACTCTGACTACGAGCAGTACTTC
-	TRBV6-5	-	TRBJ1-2	CASSNQVGGYTF	TGTGCCAGCAGTAATCAGGTTGGCGGCTACACCTTC
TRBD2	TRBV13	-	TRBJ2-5	CASSFGTSGSEETQYF	TGTGCCAGCAGCTTTGGGACTAGCGGGAGTGAAGAGACCCAGTACTTC
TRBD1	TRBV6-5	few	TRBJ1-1	CASTQTRDSSEAFF	TGTGCCAGCACCCAAACCCGGGACAGTAGTGAAGCTTTCTTT
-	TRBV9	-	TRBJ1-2	CASSVVEGYGYTF	TGTGCCAGCAGCGTAGTGGAGGGATATGGCTACACCTTC
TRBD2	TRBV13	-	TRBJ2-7	CASSSGLAVSYEQYF	TGTGCCAGCAGCTCCGGACTAGCGGTCTCCTACGAGCAGTACTTC
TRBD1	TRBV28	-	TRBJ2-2	CAARGPPTGELFF	TGTGCCGCCAGGGGGCCCCCAACCGGGGAGCTGTTTTTT
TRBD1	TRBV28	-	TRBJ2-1	CAISPGQGVSYNEQFF	TGTGCCATCTCCCCTGGACAGGGGGTTTCCTACAATGAGCAGTTCTTC
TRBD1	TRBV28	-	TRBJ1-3	CASSTLDRVENTIYF	TGTGCCAGCAGTACCCTGGACAGGGTTGAAAACACCATATATTTT
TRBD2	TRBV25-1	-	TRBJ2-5	CASKRGSMETQYF	TGTGCCAGCAAGCGGGGGAGTATGGAGACCCAGTACTTC
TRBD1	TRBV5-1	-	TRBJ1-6	CASRGAAGQIDSPLHF	TGCGCCAGCAGGGGGGCCGCGGGACAGATCGATTCACCCCTCCACTTT
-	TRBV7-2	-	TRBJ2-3	CASSFVVALSTDTQYF	TGTGCCAGCAGCTTCGTGGTGGCCTTGTCGACAGATACGCAGTATTTT
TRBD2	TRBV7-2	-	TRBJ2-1	CASSLAGGNPYNEQFF	TGTGCCAGCAGCTTAGCGGGGGGGAATCCGTACAATGAGCAGTTCTTC
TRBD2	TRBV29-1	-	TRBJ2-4	CSVGEGSIQYF	TGCAGCGTTGGGGAGGGGTCCATTCAGTACTTC
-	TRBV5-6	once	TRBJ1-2	CASSLDRNYGYTF	TGTGCCAGCAGCTTGGACAGGAACTATGGCTACACCTTC
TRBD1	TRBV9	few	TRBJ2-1	CASSAGQLNEQFF	TGTGCCAGCAGCGCGGGACAGTTGAATGAGCAGTTCTTC
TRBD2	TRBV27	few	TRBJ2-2	CASSSRTSGSPGELFF	TGTGCCAGCAGTTCACGGACTAGCGGGAGTCCCGGGGAGCTGTTTTTT
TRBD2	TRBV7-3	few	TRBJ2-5	CASSAGLAGEGETQYF	TGTGCCAGCAGCGCGGGACTAGCGGGGGAGGGGGAGACCCAGTACTTC
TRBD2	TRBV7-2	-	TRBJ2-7	CASSLGLAAYEQYF	TGTGCCAGCAGCTTGGGACTAGCAGCCTACGAGCAGTACTTC
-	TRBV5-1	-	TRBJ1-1	CASSLGTAGTEAFF	TGCGCCAGCAGCTTGGGGACAGCTGGCACTGAAGCTTTCTTT
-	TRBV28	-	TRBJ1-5	CASSRGIQPQHF	TGTGCCAGCAGCAGGGGAATTCAGCCCCAGCATTTT
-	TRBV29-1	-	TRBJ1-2	CSVDAGAYGYTF	TGCAGCGTTGATGCAGGGGCCTATGGCTACACCTTC
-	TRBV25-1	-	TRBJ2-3	CASSPPGFNTDTQYF	TGTGCCAGCAGTCCTCCGGGGTTTAACACAGATACGCAGTATTTT
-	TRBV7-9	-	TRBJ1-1	CASSSTGEHTEAFF	TGTGCCAGCAGCTCGACAGGCGAACACACTGAAGCTTTCTTT
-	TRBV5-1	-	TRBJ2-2	CASSLAQGPGELFF	TGCGCCAGCAGCTTGGCGCAGGGCCCCGGGGAGCTGTTTTTT
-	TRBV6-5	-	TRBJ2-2	CASNFANTGELFF	TGTGCCAGCAACTTCGCGAACACCGGGGAGCTGTTTTTT
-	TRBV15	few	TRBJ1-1	CATTPGGNTEAFF	TGTGCCACCACCCCGGGGGGGAACACTGAAGCTTTCTTT
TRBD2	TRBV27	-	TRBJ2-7	CASCLGGGPSYEQYF	TGTGCCAGCTGCCTTGGGGGGGGACCATCCTACGAGCAGTACTTC